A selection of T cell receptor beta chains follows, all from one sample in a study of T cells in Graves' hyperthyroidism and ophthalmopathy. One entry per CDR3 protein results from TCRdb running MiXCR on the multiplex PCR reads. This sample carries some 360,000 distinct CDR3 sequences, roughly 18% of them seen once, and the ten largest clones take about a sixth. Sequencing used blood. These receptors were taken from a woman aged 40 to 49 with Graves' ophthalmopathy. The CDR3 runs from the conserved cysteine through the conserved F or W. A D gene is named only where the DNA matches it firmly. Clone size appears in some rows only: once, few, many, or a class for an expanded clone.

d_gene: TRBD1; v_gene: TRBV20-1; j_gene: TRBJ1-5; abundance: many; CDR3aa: CSARYRDRGKGSNQPQHF; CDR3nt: TGCAGTGCTAGATACCGGGACAGGGGGAAGGGAAGCAATCAGCCCCAGCATTTT
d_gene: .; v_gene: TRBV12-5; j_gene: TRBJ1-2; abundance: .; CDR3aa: CASGLVQDGTYGYTF; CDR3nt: TGTGCTAGTGGTTTGGTACAGGATGGCACCTATGGCTACACCTTC
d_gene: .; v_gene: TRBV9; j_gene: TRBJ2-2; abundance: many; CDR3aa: CASSVGVGRNTGELFF; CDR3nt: TGTGCCAGCAGCGTAGGGGTAGGGCGAAACACCGGGGAGCTGTTTTTT
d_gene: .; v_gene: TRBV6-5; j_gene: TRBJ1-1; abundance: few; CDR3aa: CASSWGDRQNTEAFF; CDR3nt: TGTGCCAGCAGTTGGGGAGACAGGCAGAACACTGAAGCTTTCTTT
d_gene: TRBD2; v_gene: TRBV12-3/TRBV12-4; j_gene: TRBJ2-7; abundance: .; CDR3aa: CASSSGTSGIDEQYF; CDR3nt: TGTGCCAGCAGTTCCGGGACTAGCGGGATAGACGAGCAGTACTTC
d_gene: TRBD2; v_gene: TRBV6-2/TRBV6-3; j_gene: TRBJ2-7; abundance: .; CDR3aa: CASSPKRESGYEQYF; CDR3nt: TGTGCCAGCAGCCCAAAGCGGGAGTCAGGGTACGAGCAGTACTTC
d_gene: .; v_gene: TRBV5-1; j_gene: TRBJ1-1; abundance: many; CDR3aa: CASNPGTANTEAFF; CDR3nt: TGCGCCAGCAACCCGGGGACGGCGAACACTGAAGCTTTCTTT
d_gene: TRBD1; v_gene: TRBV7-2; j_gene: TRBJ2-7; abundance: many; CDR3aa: CASSLAHRGSEQYF; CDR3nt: TGTGCCAGCAGCTTAGCTCACAGGGGAAGCGAGCAGTACTTC
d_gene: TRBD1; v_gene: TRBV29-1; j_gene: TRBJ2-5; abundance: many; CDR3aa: CSVEGQSQETQYF; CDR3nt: TGCAGCGTTGAGGGACAGAGCCAAGAGACCCAGTACTTC
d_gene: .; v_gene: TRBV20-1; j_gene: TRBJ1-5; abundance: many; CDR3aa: CSATWGAPIMSNQPQHF; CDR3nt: TGCAGTGCCACCTGGGGGGCACCTATTATGAGCAATCAGCCCCAGCATTTT
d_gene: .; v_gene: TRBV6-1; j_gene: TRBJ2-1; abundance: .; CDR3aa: CASSEFERDNEQFF; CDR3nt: TGTGCCAGCAGTGAATTTGAGCGGGACAATGAGCAGTTCTTC
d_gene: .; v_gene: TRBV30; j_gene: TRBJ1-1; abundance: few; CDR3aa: CAWSRRQTSWNTEAFF; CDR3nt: TGTGCCTGGAGTAGGCGTCAGACGTCCTGGAACACTGAAGCTTTCTTT
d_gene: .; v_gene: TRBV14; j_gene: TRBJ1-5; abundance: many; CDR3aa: CASSRGPNRGNQPQHF; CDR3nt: TGTGCCAGCAGCCGGGGGCCGAACAGAGGCAATCAGCCCCAGCATTTT
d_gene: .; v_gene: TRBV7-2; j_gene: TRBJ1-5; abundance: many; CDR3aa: CASSSQGFQPQHF; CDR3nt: TGTGCCAGCAGTTCACAGGGTTTTCAGCCCCAGCATTTT
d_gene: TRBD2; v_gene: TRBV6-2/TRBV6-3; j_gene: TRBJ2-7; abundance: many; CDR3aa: CASRPSGSGSFSYEQYF; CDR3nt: TGTGCCAGCAGACCTAGCGGGAGTGGCAGTTTTTCCTACGAGCAGTACTTC
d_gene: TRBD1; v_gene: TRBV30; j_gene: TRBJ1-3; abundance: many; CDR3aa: CACYPPGQGAGYTIYF; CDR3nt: TGTGCCTGTTACCCCCCGGGACAGGGGGCTGGGTACACCATATATTTT
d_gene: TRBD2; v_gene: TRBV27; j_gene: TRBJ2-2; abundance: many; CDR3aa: CASSFGPGEGPRRSDTGELFF; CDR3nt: TGTGCCAGCAGTTTTGGGCCGGGGGAGGGCCCTCGTCGTAGCGACACCGGGGAGCTGTTTTTT
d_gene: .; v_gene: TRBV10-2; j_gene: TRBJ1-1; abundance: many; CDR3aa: CASSEWVGTEAFF; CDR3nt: TGCGCCAGCAGTGAGTGGGTGGGCACTGAAGCTTTCTTT
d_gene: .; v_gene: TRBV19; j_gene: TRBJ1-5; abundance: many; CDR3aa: CASSPNLGQPQHF; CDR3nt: TGTGCCAGTAGTCCCAACTTAGGACAGCCCCAGCATTTT
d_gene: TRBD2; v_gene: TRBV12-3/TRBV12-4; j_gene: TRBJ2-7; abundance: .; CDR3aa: CASSWTSGGSSSYEQYF; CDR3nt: TGTGCCAGCAGCTGGACTAGCGGGGGCAGTAGCTCCTACGAGCAGTACTTC
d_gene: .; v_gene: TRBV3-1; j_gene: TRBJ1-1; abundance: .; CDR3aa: CASSHLDGNGLKAFF; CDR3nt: TGTGCCAGCAGCCATCTTGACGGTAACGGGCTGAAAGCTTTCTTT
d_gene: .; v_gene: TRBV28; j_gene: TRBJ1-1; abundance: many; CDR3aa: CASSLWEERIKNTEAFF; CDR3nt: TGTGCCAGCAGTTTATGGGAAGAAAGAATAAAGAACACTGAAGCTTTCTTT
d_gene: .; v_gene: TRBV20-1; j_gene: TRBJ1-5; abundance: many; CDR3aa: CSANRVGQPQHF; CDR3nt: TGCAGTGCTAACAGGGTGGGACAGCCCCAGCATTTT
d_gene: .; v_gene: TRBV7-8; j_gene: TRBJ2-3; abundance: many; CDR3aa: CASSEAYPSTDTQYF; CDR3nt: TGTGCCAGCAGCGAAGCTTACCCTAGCACAGATACGCAGTATTTT
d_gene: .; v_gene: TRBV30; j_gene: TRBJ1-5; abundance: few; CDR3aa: CAWSPDSNQPQHF; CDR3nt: TGTGCCTGGAGTCCGGACAGCAATCAGCCCCAGCATTTT
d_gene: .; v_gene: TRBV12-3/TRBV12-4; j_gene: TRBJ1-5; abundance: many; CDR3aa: CASSPGLGSNQPQHF; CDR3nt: TGTGCCAGCAGTCCAGGACTGGGTAGCAATCAGCCCCAGCATTTT
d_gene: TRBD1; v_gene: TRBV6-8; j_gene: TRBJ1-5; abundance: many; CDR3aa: CASPSQGGAEQPQHF; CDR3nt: TGTGCCAGCCCTTCCCAGGGGGGCGCAGAACAGCCCCAGCATTTT
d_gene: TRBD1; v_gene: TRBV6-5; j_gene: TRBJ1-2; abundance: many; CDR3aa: CASRPDRATNYGYTF; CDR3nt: TGTGCCAGCAGACCCGACAGGGCTACTAACTATGGCTACACCTTC
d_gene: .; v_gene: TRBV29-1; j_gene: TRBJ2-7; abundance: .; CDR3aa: CSVGQGRAGWNEQYF; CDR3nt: TGCAGCGTTGGGCAGGGGAGGGCCGGTTGGAACGAGCAGTACTTC
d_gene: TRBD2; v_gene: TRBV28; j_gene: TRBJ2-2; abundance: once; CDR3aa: CASSLLREGRFGELFF; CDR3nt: TGTGCCAGCAGTTTGTTACGGGAGGGCCGTTTCGGGGAGCTGTTTTTT
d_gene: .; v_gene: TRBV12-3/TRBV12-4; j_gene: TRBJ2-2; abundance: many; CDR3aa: CASSPDRNTGELFF; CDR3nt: TGTGCCAGCAGTCCGGACAGGAACACCGGGGAGCTGTTTTTT
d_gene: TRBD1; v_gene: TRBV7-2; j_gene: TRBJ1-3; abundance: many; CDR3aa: CASSVDRVNTIYF; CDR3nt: TGTGCCAGCAGCGTAGACAGGGTTAACACCATATATTTT
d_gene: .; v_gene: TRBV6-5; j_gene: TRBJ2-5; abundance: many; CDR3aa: CASTTGRGHGPQETQYF; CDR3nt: TGTGCCAGCACTACCGGAAGGGGACACGGACCCCAAGAGACCCAGTACTTC